The T cell receptor beta chain described here comes from a study of cytomegalovirus exposure and HLA in healthy donors (dated by TCRdb to 2016 to 2017). The study in broad terms: According to an earlier analysis of around 600 of the donors, about 170 million T cells yielded over 90 million unique TCR beta sequences and approximately 280 Gb of sequence data. The study used immunosequencing to profile the T cell repertoires of 666 subjects and linked those repertoires to cytomegalovirus serostatus. The aim of the study was to test whether cataloging public T cell receptors could identify signatures of past pathogen exposure. Along with the approximately 650-subject first cohort, a separate validation cohort of 120 different subjects was used. Class I and class II HLA loci were covered by the typing at four-digit resolution. To predict cytomegalovirus infection status, the study brought together high-throughput TCR immunosequencing, statistical association of individual TCRs with disease status, and machine learning. A later genetic analysis took genome-wide SNP genotypes for about three fifths of the 666 donors and used that subset as a discovery cohort. An earlier analysis of roughly 580 of the donors used high-throughput TCR beta sequencing to judge whether each TCR beta V gene segment behaved as functional or pseudogenic. Alongside the repertoire data, information on donor age, sex, ethnicity and CMV serostatus was compiled. The number of typed donors differed by locus: 629-630 for A, B, C, DRB1 and DQB1; approximately 530 for DQA1; approximately 600 for DPA1; and roughly 490 for DPB1. Several DR-DQ haplotypes were handled as single units for association and clustering, since linkage in the cohort was strong. Rather than drawing on any new phenotypic data, the later analysis identified candidate immune exposures from TCR beta sequences and the way those sequences occurred across donors. Approximately 310 gigabases of sequencing data and approximately 85 million unique TCR sequences were included in an early release covering roughly 600 HLA-typed donors. Of the roughly 400 genotyped donors, roughly 85% fell in the genetic ancestry cluster associated with self-reported Caucasian donors. Among around 400 genotyped donors of the cohort, an average of about 220,000 unique TCR beta nucleotide sequences was sequenced per donor, of which roughly 17% were non-productive. A later analysis re-analyzed previously published TCR beta repertoires from 550 to 700 donors and added high-resolution HLA genotyping to study TCR occurrence patterns. All discovery cohort repertoires had been generated using a single sequencing platform.

What the study reported, not specific to this receptor: This cohort had only TCR beta chains sequenced, and the lack of alpha or paired-chain data limited which features could be detected. A total of 150 or so TCR beta chains were listed by the study as associated with cytomegalovirus. A group of highly shared sequence variants was considered likely to be a technical artifact of the sequencing pipeline. CMV serostatus was the only immune exposure information available for the cohort. An association between a missense DCLRE1C variant and V-gene and J-gene trimming of TCR beta chains was found in a later genetic analysis and replicated in an independent cohort. Correlated functional status among segregating V segments might be attributable to linkage disequilibrium, but an unknown experimental factor could not be ruled out. In an earlier analysis of 500 to 650 of the donors, most TCR beta V segments appeared in productive rearrangements about 90% or about 30% of the time, broadly matching IMGT annotations. Some IMGT-functional V segments, including TRBV6-2 and TRBV6-3, could not be told apart with the 87-base-pair reads, so those segments were excluded. Three of the identified cytomegalovirus-associated TCR beta chains were confirmed in vitro to be specific for cytomegalovirus antigens. Because HLA typing was missing for some donors at each locus, association tests included only the typed subset. At a false discovery rate of 0.05, a later analysis linked around 17,000 TCR beta sequences to specific HLA alleles. Cytomegalovirus status was reported to be diagnosed by the classifier with high specificity and sensitivity in both the original and validation cohorts. Presence/absence analyses assumed roughly uniform sequencing depth across donors, an assumption that may not hold. Because counts were too low, roughly 16 rarely observed V segments, including chromosome 9 orphons, were left out of the earlier analysis of 587 of the donors. In a later analysis, most CMV-associated TCR beta chains were found to appear HLA-restricted, with HLA associations seemingly driven largely by CMV exposure. When HLA alleles, especially DR and DQ, strongly co-occurred, attributing TCR associations to individual alleles was difficult. In a later analysis, the rate of TCR association differed among HLA loci, with DRB1 alleles having the most associated TCRs and HLA-C alleles having the fewest. According to the authors, the approach could potentially be generalized to other disease states and immunological phenotypes. A later genetic analysis reported fewer N-insertions in productive TCRs among donors in an Asian-associated ancestry cluster than the roughly 690-donor mean. Several of the top co-occurrence clusters appeared to be linked to parvovirus B19, influenza, CMV and Epstein-Barr virus, according to a later analysis. A later analysis found that HLA-associated TCR beta chains were more clonally expanded and had lower generation probabilities than equally common non-associated chains. A further reported finding was that TCR beta sequences accurately predicted the HLA-A and HLA-B alleles for most subjects in the first cohort. While some public TCRs were present in many individuals, most TCR sequences turned up only very rarely across donors.

The method behind the library was the immunoSEQ multiplex PCR assay. A mixture of 60 forward primers for TCR Vbeta segments and 13 reverse primers for TCR Jbeta segments was used in the multiplex PCR. A multiplex PCR assay on genomic DNA amplified the CDR3 region of rearranged TCR beta genes. On the Illumina HiSeq System, the amplified TCR beta libraries were sequenced as 87-base-pair reads. The authors processed their data as follows. In a later analysis, some 80 million unique TCR beta chains were counted across the 650 to 750 repertoires, and roughly 9.9 million of these chains were shared by at least two donors. Raw reads were error-corrected and collapsed into unique sequences with a nearest-neighbor algorithm that merged closely related sequences to remove PCR and sequencing errors. CDR3 sequences were aligned to IMGT reference sequences to assign V, D and J gene segments. For a sequence to be retained, a match of at least six nucleotides was required to both a V gene segment and a J gene segment. A rearrangement was called productive if the CDR3 had no stop codons and remained in frame with V and J, and every other rearrangement was called non-productive. CDR3 was defined according to IMGT convention as the region running from the second conserved V-encoded cysteine to the conserved J-encoded phenylalanine. Sequences without an unambiguous match to a single V gene segment were excluded from the earlier analysis of 450 to 750 of the donors. An earlier analysis of 500 to 700 of the donors classified V segments as functional when productive rearrangements were above 56.7% and as segregating when the standard deviation between donors was above 5%. A statistical classification framework was developed to diagnose cytomegalovirus status using the catalog of TCR beta chain sequences. In a later analysis, V and J genes were assigned by comparing TCR nucleotide sequences against IMGT/GENE-DB human TR gene sequences. A later analysis assigned CDR3 sequences and most-parsimonious VDJ recombination scenarios with the TCRdist pipeline. In a later analysis, each TCR beta chain was defined by its CDR3 amino acid sequence together with its V-gene family, and reads lacking a unique V-gene family were excluded. A later analysis removed 592 highly shared, low-generation-probability nucleotide sequences to deal with suspected cross-contamination and a sequencing artifact. In a later analysis, a clonal expansion index was calculated for each public chain from normalized within-repertoire ranks of inferred template counts. Generation probabilities in a later analysis came from a VDJ recombination model fitted to out-of-frame rearrangements, and those results were checked against IGoR. Hypergeometric tests were used in a later analysis to score TCR-TCR, TCR-HLA and TCR-CMV co-occurrence, with a repertoire-size bias correction applied to the TCR pairs. To estimate false discovery rates, a later analysis permuted the HLA or CMV assignments 20 times. In a later analysis, co-occurring TCRs were grouped with DBSCAN, and TCRdist sequence similarity was added when clustering was performed within HLA-allele-positive subsets. Repertoires with fewer than 30,000 or more than 120,000 public chains, plus five repertoires with anomalous nucleotide sharing, were excluded from co-occurrence clustering. TCRdb obtained this table from immuneACCESS and retained in-frame rearrangements with V and J assigned. These tables miss some clones; where compared with another copy, unresolved V genes account for less than half of the shortfall, and the remainder is unexplained. V and J calls and clone size follow that table, whereas D and trimming were derived from the DNA. The sample contains tens of thousands of clones, approximately 80% of them found a single time. Around 3.2% of the sample rests with the top ten.

The cohort consisted of 666 healthy bone marrow donors. At the time of sampling, every cohort member was nominally healthy, though immune exposures that went unrecorded were likely present. The donor was CMV seronegative and was included in the group of hundreds of seronegative cohort members. A peripheral blood sample was provided by each donor, and peripheral blood mononuclear cells were used for TCR beta sequencing. Genomic DNA extraction from the blood cell samples was performed with the Qiagen DNeasy Blood Extraction Kit. The trim is 4 bases for V and 1 base for J, with a gap of 10 bases between the germline ends. The germline V gene gives CDR1 as MGHRA and CDR2 as YSYEKL. The cysteine opens and the phenylalanine closes a CDR3 of 15 amino acids. Only the CDR3 DNA is retained, 45 bases long and in frame from the first base. With respect to this clone: Its antigen is currently not known. No base-level quality is on record; no much larger clone is a single base apart.

The specimen was PBMCs. The rearrangement joined TRBV4-1 to TRBJ2-2; no confident D gene assignment can be made. The sequence came from a woman in her 30s in good health and CMV-seronegative. The CDR3 has the sequence CASSPARGNTGELFF. The DNA reads TGCGCCAGCAGCCCAGCTAGAGGGAACACCGGGGAGCTGTTTTTT.